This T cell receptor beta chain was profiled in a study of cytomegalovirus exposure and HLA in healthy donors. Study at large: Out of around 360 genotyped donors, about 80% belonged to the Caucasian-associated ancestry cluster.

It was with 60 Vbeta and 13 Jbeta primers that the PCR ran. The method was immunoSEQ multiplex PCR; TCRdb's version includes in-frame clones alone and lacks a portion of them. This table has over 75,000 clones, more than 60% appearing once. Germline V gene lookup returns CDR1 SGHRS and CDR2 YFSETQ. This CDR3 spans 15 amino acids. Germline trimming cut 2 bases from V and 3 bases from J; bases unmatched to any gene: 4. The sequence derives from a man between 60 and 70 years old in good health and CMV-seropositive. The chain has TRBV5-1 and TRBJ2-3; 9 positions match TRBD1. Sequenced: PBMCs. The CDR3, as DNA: TGCGCCAGCAGCTTACAGGGGGCGGGAACAGATACGCAGTATTTT. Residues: CASSLQGAGTDTQYF. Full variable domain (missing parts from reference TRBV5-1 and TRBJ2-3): KAGVTQTPRYLIKTRGQQVTLSCSPISGHRSVSWYQQTPGQGLQFLFEYFSETQRNKGNFPGRFSGRQFSNSRSEMNVSTLELGDSALYLCASSLQGAGTDTQYFGPGTRLTVL.